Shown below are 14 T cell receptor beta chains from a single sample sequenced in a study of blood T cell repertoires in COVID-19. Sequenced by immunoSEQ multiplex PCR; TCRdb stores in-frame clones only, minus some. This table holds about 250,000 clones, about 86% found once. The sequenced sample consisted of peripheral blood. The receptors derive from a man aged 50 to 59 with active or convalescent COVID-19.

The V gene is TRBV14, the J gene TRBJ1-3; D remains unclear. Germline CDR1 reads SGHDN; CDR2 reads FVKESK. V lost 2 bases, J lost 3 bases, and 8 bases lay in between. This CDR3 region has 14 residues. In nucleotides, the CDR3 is TGTGCCAGCAGCCAACTCTTGTATGGAAACACCATATATTTT. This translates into CASSQLLYGNTIYF.

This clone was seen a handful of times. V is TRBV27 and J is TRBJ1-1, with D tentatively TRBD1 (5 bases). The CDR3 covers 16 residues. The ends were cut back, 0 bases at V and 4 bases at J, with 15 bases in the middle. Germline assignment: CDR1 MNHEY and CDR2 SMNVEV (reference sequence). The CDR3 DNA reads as TGTGCCAGCAGTTTATCCCTACTCCGCGGGGGCACTGAAGCTTTCTTT. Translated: CASSLSLLRGGTEAFF.

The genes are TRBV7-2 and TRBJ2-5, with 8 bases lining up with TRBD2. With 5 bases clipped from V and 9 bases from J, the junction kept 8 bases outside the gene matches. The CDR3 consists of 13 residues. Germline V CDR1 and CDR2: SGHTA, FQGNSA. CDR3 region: CASSVGLARAQYF. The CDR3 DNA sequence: TGTGCCAGCAGCGTCGGACTAGCCCGGGCCCAGTACTTC.

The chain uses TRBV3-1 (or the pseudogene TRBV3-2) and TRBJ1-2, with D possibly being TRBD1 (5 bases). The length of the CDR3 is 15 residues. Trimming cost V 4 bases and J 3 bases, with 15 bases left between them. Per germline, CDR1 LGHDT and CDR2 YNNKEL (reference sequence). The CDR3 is CASSRGWGEDYGYTF. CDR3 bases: TGTGCCAGCAGCCGAGGGTGGGGGGAGGACTATGGCTACACCTTC.

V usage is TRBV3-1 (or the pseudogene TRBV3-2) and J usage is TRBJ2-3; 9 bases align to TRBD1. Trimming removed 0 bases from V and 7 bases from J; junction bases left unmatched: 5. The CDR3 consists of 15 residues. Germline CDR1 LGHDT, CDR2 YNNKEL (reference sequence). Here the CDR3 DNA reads TGTGCCAGCAGCCAAGAACAGGGGGCGCCCCATACGCAGTATTTT. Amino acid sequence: CASSQEQGAPHTQYF.

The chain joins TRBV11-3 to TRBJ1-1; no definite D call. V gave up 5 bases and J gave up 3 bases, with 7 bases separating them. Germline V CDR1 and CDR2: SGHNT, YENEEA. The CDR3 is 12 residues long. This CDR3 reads CASSQADTEAFF. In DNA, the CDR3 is TGTGCCAGCAGCCAGGCCGACACTGAAGCTTTCTTT.

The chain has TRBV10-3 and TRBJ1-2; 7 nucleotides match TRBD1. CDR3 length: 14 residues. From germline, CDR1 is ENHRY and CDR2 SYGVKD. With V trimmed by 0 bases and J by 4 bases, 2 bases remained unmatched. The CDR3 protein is CAISESEGAYGYTF. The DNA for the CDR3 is TGTGCCATCAGTGAGTCGGAGGGGGCCTATGGCTACACCTTC.

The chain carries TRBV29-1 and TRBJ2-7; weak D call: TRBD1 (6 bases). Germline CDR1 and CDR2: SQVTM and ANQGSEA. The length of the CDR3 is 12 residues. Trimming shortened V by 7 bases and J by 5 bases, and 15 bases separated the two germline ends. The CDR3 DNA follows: TGCAGCGGGAACCGGGACAAACACGAGCAGTACTTC. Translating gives CSGNRDKHEQYF.

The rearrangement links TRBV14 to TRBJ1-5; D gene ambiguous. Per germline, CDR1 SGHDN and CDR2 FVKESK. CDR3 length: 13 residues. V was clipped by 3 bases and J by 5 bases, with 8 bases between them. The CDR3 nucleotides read TGTGCCAGCAGCCAGTCTGGAGATCAGCCCCAGCATTTT. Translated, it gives CASSQSGDQPQHF.

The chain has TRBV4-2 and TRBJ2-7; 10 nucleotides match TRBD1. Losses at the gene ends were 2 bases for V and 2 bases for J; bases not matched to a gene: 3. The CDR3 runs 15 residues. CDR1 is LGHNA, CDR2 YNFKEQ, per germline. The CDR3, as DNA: TGTGCCAGCAGCCAACTGGGACAGGGGCCCTACGAGCAGTACTTC. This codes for CASSQLGQGPYEQYF.

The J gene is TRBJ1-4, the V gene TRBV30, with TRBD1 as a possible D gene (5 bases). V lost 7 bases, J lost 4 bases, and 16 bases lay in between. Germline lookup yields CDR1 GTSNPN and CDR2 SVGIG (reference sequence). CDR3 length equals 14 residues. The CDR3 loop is CALERGRDNEKLFF. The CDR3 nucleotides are TGTGCCTTGGAACGGGGGAGGGATAATGAAAAACTGTTTTTT.

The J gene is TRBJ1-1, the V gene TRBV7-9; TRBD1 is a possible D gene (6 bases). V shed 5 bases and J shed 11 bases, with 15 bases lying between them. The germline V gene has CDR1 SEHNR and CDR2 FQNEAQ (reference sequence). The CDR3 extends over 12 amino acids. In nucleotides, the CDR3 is TGTGCCAGCAGCCATGGGGACAATTTGGCTTTCTTT. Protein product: CASSHGDNLAFF.

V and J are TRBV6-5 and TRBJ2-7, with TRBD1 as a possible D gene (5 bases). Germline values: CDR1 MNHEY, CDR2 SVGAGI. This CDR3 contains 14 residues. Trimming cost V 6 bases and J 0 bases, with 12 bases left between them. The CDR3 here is CASRGQGSSYEQYF. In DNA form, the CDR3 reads TGTGCCAGCAGGGGTCAGGGAAGCTCCTACGAGCAGTACTTC.

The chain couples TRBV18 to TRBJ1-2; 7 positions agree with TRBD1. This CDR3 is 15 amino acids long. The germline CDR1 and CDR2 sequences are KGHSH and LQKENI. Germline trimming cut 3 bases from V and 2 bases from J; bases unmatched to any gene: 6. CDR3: CASSPSGGINYGYTF. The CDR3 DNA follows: TGTGCCAGCTCACCGTCAGGGGGGATAAACTATGGCTACACCTTC.